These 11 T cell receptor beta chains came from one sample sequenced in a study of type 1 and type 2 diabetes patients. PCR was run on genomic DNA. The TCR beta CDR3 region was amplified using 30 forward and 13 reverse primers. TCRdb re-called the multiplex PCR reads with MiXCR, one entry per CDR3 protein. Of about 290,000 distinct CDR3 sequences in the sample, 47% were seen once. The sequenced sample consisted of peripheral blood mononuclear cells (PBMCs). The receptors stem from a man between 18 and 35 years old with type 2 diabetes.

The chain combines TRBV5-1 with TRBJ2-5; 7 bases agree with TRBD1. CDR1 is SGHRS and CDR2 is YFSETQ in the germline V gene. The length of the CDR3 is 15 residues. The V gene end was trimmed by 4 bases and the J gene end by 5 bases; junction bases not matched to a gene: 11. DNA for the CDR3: TGCGCCAGCAGCCTATCACAGGGGATGAGGGAGACCCAGTACTTC. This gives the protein CASSLSQGMRETQYF.

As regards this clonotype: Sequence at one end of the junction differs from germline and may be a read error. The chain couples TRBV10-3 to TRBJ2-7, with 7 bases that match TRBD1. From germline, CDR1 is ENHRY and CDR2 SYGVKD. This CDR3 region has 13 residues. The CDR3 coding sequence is TGTGGCATCAGCTGGGACAGATACTACGAGCAGTACTTC. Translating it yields CGISWDRYYEQYF.

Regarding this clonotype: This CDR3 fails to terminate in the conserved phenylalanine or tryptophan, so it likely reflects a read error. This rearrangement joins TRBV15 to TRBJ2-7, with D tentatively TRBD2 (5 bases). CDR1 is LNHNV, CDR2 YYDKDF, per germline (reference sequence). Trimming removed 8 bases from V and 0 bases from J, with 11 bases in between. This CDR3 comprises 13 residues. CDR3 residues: CATGLGTSYEQYL. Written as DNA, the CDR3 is TGTGCCACCGGACTGGGCACCTCCTACGAGCAGTACCTC.

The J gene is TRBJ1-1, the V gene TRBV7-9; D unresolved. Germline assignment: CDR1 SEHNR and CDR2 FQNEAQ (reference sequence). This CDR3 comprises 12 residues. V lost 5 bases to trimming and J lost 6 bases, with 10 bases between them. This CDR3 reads CASSRMISEAFF. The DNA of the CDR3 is TGTGCCAGCAGCCGGATGATCTCTGAAGCTTTCTTT.

The CDR3 loop reads CASSLGTGSSYEQYF. The CDR3, as DNA: TGTGCCAGCAGCTTAGGTACCGGGAGCTCCTACGAGCAGTACTTC. The V gene is TRBV7-2, the J gene TRBJ2-7; tentatively, D is TRBD2 (6 bases). V was shortened by 1 base and J by 0 bases, with 10 bases between the two germline ends. CDR3 length: 15 residues. Germline-derived CDR1 and CDR2 are SGHTA and FQGNSA.

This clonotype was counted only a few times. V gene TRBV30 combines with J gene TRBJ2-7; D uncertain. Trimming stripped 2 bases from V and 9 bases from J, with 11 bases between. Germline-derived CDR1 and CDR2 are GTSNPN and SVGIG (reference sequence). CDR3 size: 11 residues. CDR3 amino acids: CAWSYTLGQYF. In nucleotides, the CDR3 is TGTGCCTGGAGTTACACCCTGGGGCAGTACTTC. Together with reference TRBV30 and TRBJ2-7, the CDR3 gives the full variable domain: SQTIHQWPATLVQPVGSPLSLECTVEGTSNPNLYWYRQAAGRGLQLLFYSVGIGQISSEVPQNLSASRPQDRQFILSSKKLLLSDSGFYLCAWSYTLGQYFGPGTRLTVT.

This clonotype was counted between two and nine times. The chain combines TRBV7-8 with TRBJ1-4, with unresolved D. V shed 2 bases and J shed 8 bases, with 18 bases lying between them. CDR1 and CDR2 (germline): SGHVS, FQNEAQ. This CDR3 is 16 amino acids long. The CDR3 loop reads CASSLSWQGSGEKLFF. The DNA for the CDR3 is TGTGCCAGCAGCTTATCCTGGCAAGGGTCGGGAGAAAAACTGTTTTTT.

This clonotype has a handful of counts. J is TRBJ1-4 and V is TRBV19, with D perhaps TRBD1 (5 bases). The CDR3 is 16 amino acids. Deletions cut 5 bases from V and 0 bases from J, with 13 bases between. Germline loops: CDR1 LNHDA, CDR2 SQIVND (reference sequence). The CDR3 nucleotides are TGTGCCAGTAGTTTGGGGCGGGAAACAACTAATGAAAAACTGTTTTTT. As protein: CASSLGRETTNEKLFF.

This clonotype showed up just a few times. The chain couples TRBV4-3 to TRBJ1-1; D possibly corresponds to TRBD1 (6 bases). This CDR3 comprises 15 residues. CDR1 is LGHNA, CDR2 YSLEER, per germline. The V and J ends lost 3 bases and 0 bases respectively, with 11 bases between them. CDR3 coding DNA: TGCGCCAGCAGCCAGGGGGGACAATTGAACACTGAAGCTTTCTTT. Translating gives CASSQGGQLNTEAFF.

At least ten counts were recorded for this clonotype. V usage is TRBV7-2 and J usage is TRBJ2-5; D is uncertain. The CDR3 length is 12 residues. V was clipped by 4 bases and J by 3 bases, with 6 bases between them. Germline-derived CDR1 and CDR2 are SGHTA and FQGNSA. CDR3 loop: CASSSLKETQYF. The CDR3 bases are TGTGCCAGCAGCTCGCTCAAAGAGACCCAGTACTTC.

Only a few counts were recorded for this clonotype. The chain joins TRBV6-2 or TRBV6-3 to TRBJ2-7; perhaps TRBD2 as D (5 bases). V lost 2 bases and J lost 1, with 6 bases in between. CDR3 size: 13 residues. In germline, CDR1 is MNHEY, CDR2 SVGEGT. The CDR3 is CASSYGLSYEQYF. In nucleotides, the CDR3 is TGTGCCAGCAGTTACGGACTTTCCTACGAGCAGTACTTC.